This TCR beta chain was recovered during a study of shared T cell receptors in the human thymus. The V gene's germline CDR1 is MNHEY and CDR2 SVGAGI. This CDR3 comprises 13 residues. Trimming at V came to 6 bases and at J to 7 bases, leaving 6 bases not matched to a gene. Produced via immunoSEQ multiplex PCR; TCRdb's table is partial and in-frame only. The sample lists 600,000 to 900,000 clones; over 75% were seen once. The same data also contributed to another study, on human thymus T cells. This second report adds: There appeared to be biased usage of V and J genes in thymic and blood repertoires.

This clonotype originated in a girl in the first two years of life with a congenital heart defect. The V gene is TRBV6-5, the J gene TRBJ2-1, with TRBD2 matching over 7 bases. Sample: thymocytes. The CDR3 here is CASSRDYSNEQFF. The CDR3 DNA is TGTGCCAGCAGCCGGGACTATTCTAATGAGCAGTTCTTC.